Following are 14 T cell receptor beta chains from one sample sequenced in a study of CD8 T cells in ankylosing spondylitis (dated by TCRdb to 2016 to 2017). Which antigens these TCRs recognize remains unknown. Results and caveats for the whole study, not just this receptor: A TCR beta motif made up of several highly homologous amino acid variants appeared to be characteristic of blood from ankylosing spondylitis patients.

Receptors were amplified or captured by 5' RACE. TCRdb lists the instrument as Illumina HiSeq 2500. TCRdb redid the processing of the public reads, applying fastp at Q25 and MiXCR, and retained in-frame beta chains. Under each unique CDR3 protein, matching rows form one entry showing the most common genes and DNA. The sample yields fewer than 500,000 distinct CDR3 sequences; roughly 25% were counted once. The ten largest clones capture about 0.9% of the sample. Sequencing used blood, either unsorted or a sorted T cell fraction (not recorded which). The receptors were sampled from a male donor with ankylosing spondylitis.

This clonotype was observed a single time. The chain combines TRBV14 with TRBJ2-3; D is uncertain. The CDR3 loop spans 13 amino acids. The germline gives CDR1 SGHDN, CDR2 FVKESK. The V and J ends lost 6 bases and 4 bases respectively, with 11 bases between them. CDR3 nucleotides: TGTGCCAGCAGTATAGGCCTCTCAGATACGCAGTATTTT. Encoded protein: CASSIGLSDTQYF.

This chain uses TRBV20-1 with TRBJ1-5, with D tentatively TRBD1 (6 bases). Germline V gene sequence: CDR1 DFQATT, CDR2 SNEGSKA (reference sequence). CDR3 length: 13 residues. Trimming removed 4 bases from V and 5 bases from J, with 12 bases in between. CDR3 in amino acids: CSAIRDIDQPQHF. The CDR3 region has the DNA TGCAGTGCTATCCGGGACATTGATCAGCCCCAGCATTTT.

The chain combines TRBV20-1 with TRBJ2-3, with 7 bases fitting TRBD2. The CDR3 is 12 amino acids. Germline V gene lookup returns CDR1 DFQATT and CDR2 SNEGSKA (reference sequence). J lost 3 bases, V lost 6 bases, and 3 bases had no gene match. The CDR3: CSATGGTDTQYF. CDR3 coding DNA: TGCAGTGCGACCGGGGGGACAGATACGCAGTATTTT.

DNA of the CDR3: TGTGCCAGCATCCCCTGGGGCTCTGGGGCCAACGTCCTGACTTTC. It specifies CASIPWGSGANVLTF. The chain joins TRBV12-3 or TRBV12-4 to TRBJ2-6, with D hard to call. The CDR3 has 15 residues. The V end lost 7 bases, the J end lost 0 bases, and 10 bases lay between the germline ends.

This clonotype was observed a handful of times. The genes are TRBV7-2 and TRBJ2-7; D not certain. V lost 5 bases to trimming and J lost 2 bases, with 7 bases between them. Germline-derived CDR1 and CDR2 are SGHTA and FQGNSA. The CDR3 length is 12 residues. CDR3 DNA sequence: TGTGCCAGCAGCCCTGAACCCTACGAGCAGTACTTC. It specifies CASSPEPYEQYF.

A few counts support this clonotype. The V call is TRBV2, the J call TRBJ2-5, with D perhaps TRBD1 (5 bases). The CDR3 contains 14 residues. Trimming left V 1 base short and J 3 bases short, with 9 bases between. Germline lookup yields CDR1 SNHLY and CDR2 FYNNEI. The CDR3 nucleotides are TGTGCCAGCAGTGAAGAGGCAGGGAAAGAGACCCAGTACTTC. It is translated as CASSEEAGKETQYF.

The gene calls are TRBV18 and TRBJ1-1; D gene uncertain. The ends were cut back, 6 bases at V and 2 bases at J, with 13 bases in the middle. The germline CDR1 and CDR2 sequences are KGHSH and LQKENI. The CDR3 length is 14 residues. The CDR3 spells CASSLFGSNTEAFF. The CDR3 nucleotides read TGTGCCAGCTCCCTGTTCGGCAGTAACACTGAAGCTTTCTTT.

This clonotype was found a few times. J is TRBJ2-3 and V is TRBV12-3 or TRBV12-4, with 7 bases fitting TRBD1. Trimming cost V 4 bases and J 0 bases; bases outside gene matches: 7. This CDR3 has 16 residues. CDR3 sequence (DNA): TGTGCCAGCAGTTCTTTTCCGGGACAGAGCACAGATACGCAGTATTTT. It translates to CASSSFPGQSTDTQYF.

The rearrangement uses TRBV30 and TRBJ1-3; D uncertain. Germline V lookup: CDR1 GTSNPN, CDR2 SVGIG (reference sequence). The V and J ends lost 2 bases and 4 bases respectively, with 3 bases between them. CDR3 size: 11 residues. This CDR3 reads CAWSTGNTIYF. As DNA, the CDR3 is TGTGCCTGGAGTACAGGAAACACCATATATTTT.

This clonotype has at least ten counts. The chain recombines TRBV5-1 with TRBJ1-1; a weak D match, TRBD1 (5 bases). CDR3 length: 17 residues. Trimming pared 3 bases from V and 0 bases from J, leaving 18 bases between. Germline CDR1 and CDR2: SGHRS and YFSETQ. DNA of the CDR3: TGCGCCAGCAGCTCCGGCTGGGACGGAACTATGAACACTGAAGCTTTCTTT. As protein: CASSSGWDGTMNTEAFF.

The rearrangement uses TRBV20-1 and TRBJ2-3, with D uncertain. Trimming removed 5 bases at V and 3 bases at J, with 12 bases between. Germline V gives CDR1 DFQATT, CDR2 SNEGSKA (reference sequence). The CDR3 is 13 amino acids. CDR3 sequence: CSAHWDRTDTQYF. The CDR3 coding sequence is TGCAGTGCTCACTGGGATAGAACAGATACGCAGTATTTT.

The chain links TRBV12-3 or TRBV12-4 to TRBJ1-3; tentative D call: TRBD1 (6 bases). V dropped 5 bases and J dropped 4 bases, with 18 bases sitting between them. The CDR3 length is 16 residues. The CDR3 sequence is CASSRTRGAIGNTIYF. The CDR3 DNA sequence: TGTGCCAGCAGTCGTACTAGGGGGGCGATCGGAAACACCATATATTTT.

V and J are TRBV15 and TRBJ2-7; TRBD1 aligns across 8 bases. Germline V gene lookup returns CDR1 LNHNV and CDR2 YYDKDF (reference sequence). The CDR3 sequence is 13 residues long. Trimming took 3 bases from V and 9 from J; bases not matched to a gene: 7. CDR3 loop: CATSSDQGARQYV. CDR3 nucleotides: TGTGCCACCAGCAGCGATCAGGGGGCCAGGCAGTACGTC.

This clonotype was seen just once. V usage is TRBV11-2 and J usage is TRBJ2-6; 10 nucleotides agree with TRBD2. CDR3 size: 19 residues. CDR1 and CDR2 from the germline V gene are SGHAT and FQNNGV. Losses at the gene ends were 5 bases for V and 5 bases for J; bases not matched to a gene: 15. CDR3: CASSPGVASGSLRANVLTF. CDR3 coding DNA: TGTGCCAGCAGCCCAGGGGTGGCTAGCGGGAGTCTTAGGGCCAACGTCCTGACTTTC.